Listed here are 16 T cell receptor beta chains from one sample, sequenced in a study of cytomegalovirus exposure and HLA in healthy donors. It was with 60 Vbeta and 13 Jbeta primers that the PCR ran. Measured with immunoSEQ multiplex PCR; TCRdb has only the in-frame clones, and not every one. The repertoire holds some 200,000 clones, 83% seen once, with roughly 1.5% in the top ten. The sequencing sample was made of PBMCs. These receptors were taken from a girl aged 10-17 years in good health and CMV-seronegative.

V is TRBV7-2 and J is TRBJ2-5; 7 bases are shared with TRBD1. The germline CDR1 and CDR2 sequences are SGHTA and FQGNSA. This CDR3 is 14 amino acids long. The J segment lost 3 bases and the V segment lost 2 bases, leaving 3 bases of the junction unmatched. The CDR3 DNA is TGTGCCAGCAGCTTACCGGGACAGAAAGAGACCCAGTACTTC. Its protein product is CASSLPGQKETQYF.

The rearrangement links TRBV28 to TRBJ1-5; D may be TRBD1 (5 bases). The CDR3 extends over 12 amino acids. Germline CDR1 is MDHEN and CDR2 is SYDVKM. V was cut by 5 bases and J by 8 bases, with 10 bases left in between. The CDR3 DNA sequence: TGTGCCAGCAGTCTCCAGGGTAAGCCCCAGCATTTT. This sequence encodes CASSLQGKPQHF.

The gene calls are TRBV7-6 and TRBJ2-3; 9 bases fit TRBD2. In germline, CDR1 is SGHVS, CDR2 FNYEAQ. The CDR3 runs 18 residues. V shed 2 bases and J 2 bases; nucleotides not matched to a gene: 11. The CDR3: CASSLSLASGTDTDTQYF. In nucleotides, the CDR3 is TGTGCCAGCAGCTTATCGTTGGCTAGCGGGACAGACACAGATACGCAGTATTTT.

The chain is built from TRBV18 and TRBJ2-3; no reliable D call. The CDR3 sequence is 15 residues long. The germline V and J ends were trimmed by 0 bases and 1 base, with 8 bases remaining between them. Per the germline V gene, CDR1 is KGHSH and CDR2 is LQKENI. CDR3 in DNA: TGTGCCAGCTCACCACCGGTAAGCGGCACAGATACGCAGTATTTT. Protein: CASSPPVSGTDTQYF.

The chain is built from TRBV5-6 and TRBJ2-2, with 11 bases aligning to TRBD1. Trimming at V came to 2 bases and at J to 6 bases, leaving 3 bases not matched to a gene. Germline V gene lookup returns CDR1 SGHDT and CDR2 YYEEEE. The CDR3 loop spans 15 amino acids. Here the CDR3 DNA reads TGTGCCAGCAGCTTTGGACAGGGGGCGTCCGGGGAGCTGTTTTTT. It translates to CASSFGQGASGELFF.

The chain uses TRBV6-1 and TRBJ1-3; 8 bases are shared with TRBD1. Germline values: CDR1 MNHNS, CDR2 SASEGT. The CDR3 is 15 residues long. With 7 bases clipped from V and 2 bases from J, the junction kept 7 bases outside the gene matches. In DNA form, the CDR3 reads TGTGCCAGCACAAAGGACAGGGATCCTGGAAACACCATATATTTT. Amino acids: CASTKDRDPGNTIYF.

This chain links TRBV27 with TRBJ1-2; D is unclear. The V and J ends lost 4 bases and 0 bases respectively, with 12 bases between them. Germline CDR1 is MNHEY and CDR2 is SMNVEV (reference sequence). There are 15 residues in the CDR3. The CDR3 region has the DNA TGTGCCAGCAGTTGGTGGGGAGGGACTAACTATGGCTACACCTTC. This translates into CASSWWGGTNYGYTF.

The chain has TRBV9 and TRBJ1-1; D is possibly TRBD1 (5 bases). Germline values: CDR1 SGDLS, CDR2 YYNGEE. The CDR3 runs to 15 residues. V lost 1 base and J lost 0, with 10 bases in between. The CDR3 protein is CASSVTGSLNTEAFF. CDR3 nucleotide sequence: TGTGCCAGCAGCGTAACAGGCAGCTTGAACACTGAAGCTTTCTTT.

This clone was counted a single time. The rearrangement uses TRBV6-6 and TRBJ1-2; the D gene is possibly TRBD1 (6 bases). The V end lost 0 bases, the J end lost 8 bases, and 13 bases lay between the germline ends. Germline assignment: CDR1 MNHNY and CDR2 SVGAGI (reference sequence). The length of the CDR3 is 14 residues. The CDR3 bases are TGTGCCAGCAGTTACTCGAAGCCAGGGGACGGCTACACCTTC. This sequence encodes CASSYSKPGDGYTF.

This clone was seen only once. The J gene is TRBJ1-5, the V gene TRBV7-9, with D possibly matching TRBD1 (5 bases). V gave up 8 bases and J gave up 1 base, with 9 bases separating them. The length of the CDR3 is 13 residues. CDR1 and CDR2 (germline): SEHNR, FQNEAQ (reference sequence). The CDR3 sequence is CASCQGSNQPQHF. CDR3 nucleotides: TGTGCCAGCTGCCAGGGCAGCAATCAGCCCCAGCATTTT.

The chain is built from TRBV7-7 and TRBJ2-1; TRBD1 might be the D (5 bases). The V end lost 5 bases, the J end lost 11 bases, and 16 bases lay between the germline ends. CDR1 SSHAT and CDR2 FNYEAQ come from the germline V gene (reference sequence). The CDR3 extends over 13 amino acids. CDR3 sequence: CASSQGRSTQQFF. The CDR3 DNA reads as TGTGCCAGCAGCCAGGGTCGGAGCACGCAGCAGTTCTTC.

This chain links TRBV30 with TRBJ2-1, with D hard to call. Germline V gene sequence: CDR1 GTSNPN, CDR2 SVGIG (reference sequence). The CDR3 consists of 12 residues. V lost 3 bases and J 2 bases, leaving 5 bases between the germline ends. The CDR3 DNA follows: TGTGCCTGGAGAGCGACCTACAATGAGCAGTTCTTC. It translates to CAWRATYNEQFF.

V is TRBV7-2 and J is TRBJ1-2; unclear D gene. V was clipped by 2 bases and J by 2 bases, with 12 bases between them. The CDR3 length is 15 residues. The V gene's germline CDR1 is SGHTA and CDR2 FQGNSA. Written as DNA, the CDR3 is TGTGCCAGCAGCTTACTGCGGGCCCTGAACTATGGCTACACCTTC. It encodes CASSLLRALNYGYTF.

This clone was counted a single time. Other DNA sequences in the same sample also yield this CDR3. This chain joins TRBV7-9 and TRBJ1-2; 8 bases are a match to TRBD1. With V trimmed by 5 bases and J by 5 bases, 4 bases remained unmatched. The CDR3 is 13 residues long. In germline, CDR1 is SEHNR, CDR2 FQNEAQ (reference sequence). This chain's CDR3 is CASSLDRGYGYTF. In nucleotides, the CDR3 is TGTGCCAGCAGCCTTGACAGGGGATATGGCTACACCTTC. Full variable domain (missing parts from reference TRBV7-9 and TRBJ1-2): DTGVSQNPRHKITKRGQNVTFRCDPISEHNRLYWYRQTLGQGPEFLTYFQNEAQLEKSRLLSDRFSAERPKGSFSTLEIQRTEQGDSAMYLCASSLDRGYGYTFGSGTRLTVV.

V and J are TRBV10-1 and TRBJ2-7; 11 nucleotides agree with TRBD2. The V segment lost 6 bases and the J segment 2 bases; nucleotides outside the gene matches: 6. Germline V gene lookup returns CDR1 WNHNN and CDR2 SYGVQD (reference sequence). The CDR3 spans 15 residues. CDR3 DNA: TGCGCCAGCAGAACCACTAGCGGGAGTGCCTACGAGCAGTACTTC. Protein sequence: CASRTTSGSAYEQYF.

The V gene is TRBV4-2, the J gene TRBJ2-5; 10 bases align to TRBD2. J lost 4 bases, V lost 2 bases, and 7 bases had no gene match. This CDR3 is built from 16 residues. The germline gives CDR1 LGHNA, CDR2 YNFKEQ. CDR3 in DNA: TGTGCCAGCAGCCAAATAGCGGGAGGAGGACCAGAGACCCAGTACTTC. Translating gives CASSQIAGGGPETQYF.